The 15 T cell receptor beta chains presented below share a single source sample, sequenced in a study of regulatory T cells in long-lasting Graves disease. The time point is: persistent/refractory GD, antithyroid drugs over 5 years with positive TRAb. There was RNA extracted from PBMCs, and the TCR library was made from it. In building TCR beta libraries, iRepertoire HTBI primers were used together with Arm-PCR of CDR3 regions. TCRdb processed the multiplex PCR reads anew with MiXCR; each CDR3 protein has one entry. The table has about 470,000 distinct CDR3 sequences, around 20% seen once; the top ten hold 7.8%. Sequenced here: peripheral blood mononuclear cells (PBMCs), sampled when the disease was refractory, from a patient treated with antithyroid drugs. The receptors come from a female donor with Graves disease.

In regard to this clonotype: Possible read error: a much larger clone is one base away. The CDR3 protein is CASKIGQTDAFF. The CDR3 DNA sequence: TGTGCCAGCAAAATAGGACAGACTGATGCTTTCTTT. This sequence joins TRBV6-1 and TRBJ1-1; D possibly corresponds to TRBD1 (6 bases). The CDR3 has 12 amino acids. Per germline, CDR1 MNHNS and CDR2 SASEGT.

V is TRBV28 and J is TRBJ2-3; D possibly uses TRBD1 or TRBD2 (5 bases each). V was pared by 8 bases and J by 6 bases, with 21 bases between. The germline gives CDR1 MDHEN, CDR2 SYDVKM. The CDR3 runs to 15 residues. The CDR3 is CASPRRCGAMDTQYF. CDR3 nucleotides: TGTGCCAGCCCGAGGAGGTGTGGGGCCATGGATACGCAGTATTTT.

This clonotype was recorded a few times. V is TRBV30 and J is TRBJ1-6, with 8 bases aligning to TRBD1. This CDR3 is 15 amino acids long. V gave up 3 bases and J gave up 3 bases; unmatched junction bases: 4. CDR1 is GTSNPN, CDR2 SVGIG, per germline (reference sequence). CDR3 nucleotide sequence: TGTGCCTGGAGGGTTACAGGGGGCTATAATTCACCCCTCCACTTT. As protein: CAWRVTGGYNSPLHF.

This clonotype was observed many times. CDR3 in DNA: TGTGCCAGCAGTCGATCGATGACCGGGACAGGCAATCAGCCCCAGCATTTT. It is translated as CASSRSMTGTGNQPQHF. V gene TRBV12-3 or TRBV12-4 combines with J gene TRBJ1-5; 7 bases align to TRBD1. The CDR3 covers 17 residues. Germline trimming cut 5 bases from V and 2 bases from J; bases unmatched to any gene: 12.

With regard to this clonotype: This sequence may be a read error, since a much larger clone differs from it by one base. The V call is TRBV6-5, the J call TRBJ2-7, with TRBD1 as a possible D gene (6 bases). Trimming shortened V by 5 bases and J by 2 bases, and 19 bases separated the two germline ends. The germline V gene has CDR1 MNHEY and CDR2 SVGAGI. The CDR3 loop spans 16 amino acids. The CDR3 sequence is CASSKGDRGGTYEQYF. The DNA of the CDR3 is TGTGCCAGCAGTAAGGGGGACCGCGGTGGGACCTACGAGCAGTACTTC.

The table lists this clonotype with many counts. The V and J genes are TRBV6-1 and TRBJ1-5; perhaps TRBD1 as D (5 bases). V lost 6 bases and J 0 bases, leaving 18 bases between the germline ends. Germline V gene data show CDR1 as MNHNS and CDR2 as SASEGT. The CDR3 sequence is 17 residues long. The CDR3: CASRLESGRYSNQPQHF. CDR3 in DNA: TGTGCCAGCAGGCTAGAATCAGGGAGGTATAGCAATCAGCCCCAGCATTTT.

The chain is built from TRBV14 and TRBJ1-6; TRBD1 might be the D (5 bases). This CDR3 spans 12 amino acids. Germline-derived CDR1 and CDR2 are SGHDN and FVKESK. The ends were cut back, 6 bases at V and 13 bases at J, with 13 bases in the middle. For the CDR3, the DNA is TGTGCCAGCAGGGGGGACGCAGGTCCCCTCCACTTT. This encodes CASRGDAGPLHF. Full variable domain (missing parts from reference TRBV14 and TRBJ1-6): EAGVTQFPSHSVIEKGQTVTLRCDPISGHDNLYWYRRVMGKEIKFLLHFVKESKQDESGMPNNRFLAERTGGTYSTLKVQPAELEDSGVYFCASRGDAGPLHFGNGTRLTVT.

This clonotype occurred many times. The CDR3 DNA follows: TGTGCCAGCACCGTCAGACTAAACTATGGCTACACCTTC. Translated, it gives CASTVRLNYGYTF. V gene TRBV28 combines with J gene TRBJ1-2; the D is unclear. V dropped 7 bases and J dropped 2 bases, with 11 bases sitting between them. Germline V gene data show CDR1 as MDHEN and CDR2 as SYDVKM. This CDR3 has 13 amino acids.

The genes are TRBV19 and TRBJ2-5; possible D gene TRBD2, 5 bases. The CDR3 runs 13 residues. Germline CDR1 and CDR2: LNHDA and SQIVND (reference sequence). V lost 6 bases, J lost 5 bases, and 13 bases lay in between. The DNA of the CDR3 is TGTGCCAGTAGATCCACCCGAGGGGAGACCCAGTACTTC. Residues: CASRSTRGETQYF.

This clonotype came up a few times. The rearrangement links TRBV29-1 to TRBJ1-2, with D possibly matching TRBD1 (5 bases). Per germline, CDR1 SQVTM and CDR2 ANQGSEA. The CDR3 consists of 14 residues. The V and J ends lost 6 bases and 7 bases respectively, with 21 bases between them. In DNA form, the CDR3 reads TGCAGCGTCCCAATGGGGCAGCCACGGGGTGGCTACACCTTC. Protein: CSVPMGQPRGGYTF.

This clonotype was found many times. The rearrangement uses TRBV7-9 and TRBJ1-2; no clear D. The CDR3 extends over 15 amino acids. From germline, CDR1 is SEHNR and CDR2 FQNEAQ (reference sequence). V lost 5 bases to trimming and J lost 1 base, with 14 bases between them. CDR3 in amino acids: CASSPDGWFNYGYTF. In nucleotides, the CDR3 is TGTGCCAGCAGCCCAGACGGGTGGTTTAACTATGGCTACACCTTC.

Concerning this clonotype itself: With a much larger clone just one base away, this may be a read error. The chain combines TRBV7-2 with TRBJ2-2; 8 bases line up with TRBD2. Germline V gene data show CDR1 as SGHTA and CDR2 as FQGNSA. CDR3 size: 15 residues. J was trimmed by 6 bases and V by 6 bases; bases with no gene match: 9. The CDR3 coding sequence is TGTGCCAGCAGTCCAAGCGGGAGACCGGCCGGGGAGCTGTTTTTT. Translated, it gives CASSPSGRPAGELFF.

This clonotype was seen a handful of times. The CDR3 loop is CASSQDWLGAQETQYF. The CDR3, as DNA: TGCGCCAGCAGCCAAGATTGGTTGGGGGCCCAAGAGACCCAGTACTTC. This chain joins TRBV4-1 and TRBJ2-5, with a tentative D call TRBD1 (6 bases). This CDR3 spans 16 amino acids. With 0 bases removed from V and 1 base from J, the gap between germline ends came to 12 bases. Germline V gene sequence: CDR1 MGHRA, CDR2 YSYEKL.

This clonotype was found many times. V gene TRBV2 combines with J gene TRBJ1-1, with D possibly matching TRBD1 (5 bases). The CDR3 covers 14 residues. V lost 1 base, J lost 1 base, and 7 bases lay in between. In germline, CDR1 is SNHLY, CDR2 FYNNEI. The CDR3 DNA reads as TGTGCCAGCAGTGAAGACAGGCCGAACACTGAAGCTTTCTTT. It yields the protein CASSEDRPNTEAFF.

As to this clonotype: One junction end disagrees with the germline gene, perhaps due to a read error. CDR3 DNA: TGTGCCTGCAGCTACGGGACAGGGGCCTACGAGCAGTACTTC. It specifies CACSYGTGAYEQYF. This sequence joins TRBV5-4 and TRBJ2-7; 10 bases match TRBD1. The germline gives CDR1 SGHNT, CDR2 YYREEE (reference sequence). CDR3 length: 14 residues.